A single sample is the source of the 17 T cell receptor beta chains below, sequenced in a study of PD-L1 blockade in urothelial cancer. Time point defined: pretreatment peripheral blood. TCRdb's table, derived via immunoSEQ multiplex PCR, lists solely in-frame clones and lacks some. Found here are some 100,000 clones, 80% to 90% of them singletons; the top ten hold about 1%. This material consisted of PBMCs, taken around atezolizumab (anti-PD-L1) treatment. All receptors come from a woman of 80 years or more with urothelial cancer.

V gene TRBV6-5 combines with J gene TRBJ1-3; perhaps TRBD1 as D (6 bases). Trimming took 1 base from V and 4 from J, leaving 11 bases between them. Germline lookup yields CDR1 MNHEY and CDR2 SVGAGI. The CDR3 has 15 residues. The CDR3 nucleotides are TGTGCCAGCAGTTACTTTTGGGGGCCGGGAAACACCATATATTTT. Translating gives CASSYFWGPGNTIYF.

The gene calls are TRBV5-6 and TRBJ2-7; D is perhaps TRBD2 (5 bases). Germline lookup yields CDR1 SGHDT and CDR2 YYEEEE. CDR3 size: 14 residues. V was cut by 4 bases and J by 6 bases, with 17 bases left in between. The CDR3 loop is CASSGMGALLEQYF. In DNA form, the CDR3 reads TGTGCCAGCAGCGGGATGGGAGCCCTCCTCGAGCAGTACTTC.

The genes are TRBV5-1 and TRBJ1-5; TRBD1 is a possible D gene (5 bases). The V gene lost 0 bases and the J gene lost 6 bases, with 13 bases spanning the gap. Looked up from germline, CDR1 is SGHRS and CDR2 is YFSETQ. The CDR3 runs 15 residues. CDR3: CASSLDAGDGQPQHF. In DNA form, the CDR3 reads TGCGCCAGCAGCTTGGATGCGGGGGATGGTCAGCCCCAGCATTTT.

This clone appeared a single time. CDR3 DNA: TGCAGTGCTATTAGCGAGAAGACCCAGTACTTC. The encoded protein is CSAISEKTQYF. The V call is TRBV20-1, the J call TRBJ2-5; D is perhaps TRBD2 (5 bases). Germline CDR1 reads DFQATT; CDR2 reads SNEGSKA (reference sequence). The CDR3 has 11 residues. Trimming removed 4 bases at V and 6 bases at J, with 9 bases between.

The chain uses TRBV5-1 and TRBJ1-1; TRBD1 aligns across 7 bases. With 3 bases clipped from V and 7 bases from J, the junction kept 6 bases outside the gene matches. The CDR3 sequence is 13 residues long. The germline V gene has CDR1 SGHRS and CDR2 YFSETQ. The DNA for the CDR3 is TGCGCCAGCAGCTCACCCAACAGGGGTGAAGCTTTCTTT. Translation gives CASSSPNRGEAFF.

This chain uses TRBV10-2 with TRBJ2-1; 7 bases line up with TRBD2. V lost 4 bases, J lost 0 bases, and 6 bases stayed unmatched. CDR1 is WSHSY and CDR2 is SAAADI in the germline V gene. The CDR3 consists of 16 residues. The CDR3 nucleotides read TGCGCCAGCAGTGTCGCTAGCGGAACCTCCTACAATGAGCAGTTCTTC. It codes for CASSVASGTSYNEQFF.

The gene calls are TRBV5-1 and TRBJ1-1; TRBD1 agrees at 8 bases. Germline CDR1 SGHRS, CDR2 YFSETQ. The CDR3 runs to 15 residues. Unmatched junction bases numbered 6, after V lost 0 bases and J lost 5 bases. CDR3 DNA sequence: TGCGCCAGCAGCTTGGCGGCAGGGGGCGCGACTGAAGCTTTCTTT. This sequence encodes CASSLAAGGATEAFF.

The chain carries TRBV5-4 and TRBJ1-2; D is unclear. The CDR3 has 12 amino acids. V was trimmed by 4 bases and J by 5 bases, leaving 9 bases between them. Germline loops: CDR1 SGHNT, CDR2 YYREEE (reference sequence). CDR3 sequence (DNA): TGTGCCAGCAGCCCGACGGGATATGGCTACACCTTC. It is translated as CASSPTGYGYTF. The full variable domain, completed using reference TRBV5-4 and TRBJ1-2, is ETGVTQSPTHLIKTRGQQVTLRCSSQSGHNTVSWYQQALGQGPQFIFQYYREEENGRGNFPPRFSGLQFPNYSSELNVNALELDDSALYLCASSPTGYGYTFGSGTRLTVV.

The rearrangement joins TRBV7-3 to TRBJ1-1; TRBD1 might be the D (6 bases). Looked up from germline, CDR1 is SGHTA and CDR2 is FQGTGA. CDR3 length: 15 residues. The V end was cut by 2 bases, the J end by 2 bases, with 12 bases between. The chain's CDR3 is CASSLDGQLNTEAFF. In DNA, the CDR3 is TGTGCCAGCAGCTTAGATGGACAGCTAAACACTGAAGCTTTCTTT.

The genes are TRBV7-6 and TRBJ2-5; the match to TRBD2 covers 11 bases. Germline lookup yields CDR1 SGHVS and CDR2 FNYEAQ. This CDR3 region has 16 residues. V lost 3 bases to trimming and J lost 2 bases; unmatched junction nucleotides: 5. CDR3 residues: CASSFRLAGSQETQYF. CDR3 DNA: TGTGCCAGCAGCTTTAGACTAGCGGGATCACAAGAGACCCAGTACTTC.

The rearrangement joins TRBV10-3 to TRBJ2-1; 10 positions match TRBD2. This CDR3 has 16 amino acids. Germline V CDR1 and CDR2: ENHRY, SYGVKD. V gave up 0 bases and J gave up 4 bases; unmatched junction bases: 3. CDR3 region: CAISESSGRVYNEQFF. As DNA, the CDR3 is TGTGCCATCAGTGAGTCGAGCGGGAGGGTATACAATGAGCAGTTCTTC.

The J gene is TRBJ2-7, the V gene TRBV18; D might be TRBD1 (6 bases). Germline loops: CDR1 KGHSH, CDR2 LQKENI. Trimming left V 4 bases short and J 4 bases short, with 14 bases between. CDR3 size: 14 residues. The CDR3 is CASSLAGVGYEQYF. The CDR3 DNA reads as TGTGCCAGCTCACTCGCAGGGGTAGGGTACGAGCAGTACTTC.

V usage is TRBV5-1 and J usage is TRBJ2-5; 7 positions match TRBD1. V lost 0 bases, J lost 2 bases, and 10 bases stayed unmatched. Germline CDR1 reads SGHRS; CDR2 reads YFSETQ. The CDR3 sequence is 17 residues long. The CDR3 loop reads CASSLAVAGGIQETQYF. The CDR3 coding sequence is TGCGCCAGCAGCTTGGCCGTTGCAGGGGGAATACAAGAGACCCAGTACTTC.

The V gene is TRBV5-1, the J gene TRBJ2-1; 9 positions match TRBD2. The junction had 10 bases not matched to a gene; V was cut back by 3 bases and J by 6 bases. The CDR3 extends over 16 amino acids. Germline V lookup: CDR1 SGHRS, CDR2 YFSETQ. For the CDR3, the DNA is TGCGCCAGCAGCTGGCCTCCGGGACTAGCTGGCAATGAGCAGTTCTTC. This gives the protein CASSWPPGLAGNEQFF.

The chain links TRBV28 to TRBJ2-3; perhaps TRBD2 as D (5 bases). The CDR3 runs to 15 residues. CDR1 and CDR2 from the germline V gene are MDHEN and SYDVKM. V lost 2 bases to trimming and J lost 3 bases, with 12 bases between them. The DNA for the CDR3 is TGTGCCAGCAGTTTAACGGGATTGGGTACAGATACGCAGTATTTT. The encoded protein is CASSLTGLGTDTQYF.

The rearrangement uses TRBV5-1 and TRBJ2-1; 7 bases are a match to TRBD1. V lost 2 bases, J lost 4 bases, and 9 bases stayed unmatched. Germline V gene sequence: CDR1 SGHRS, CDR2 YFSETQ. The CDR3 is made up of 16 amino acids. CDR3 loop: CASSFPDRSMYNEQFF. The CDR3 DNA reads as TGCGCCAGCAGCTTCCCGGACAGGTCAATGTACAATGAGCAGTTCTTC. Complete variable domain (other parts from reference TRBV5-1 and TRBJ2-1): KAGVTQTPRYLIKTRGQQVTLSCSPISGHRSVSWYQQTPGQGLQFLFEYFSETQRNKGNFPGRFSGRQFSNSRSEMNVSTLELGDSALYLCASSFPDRSMYNEQFFGPGTRLTVL.

J is TRBJ2-2 and V is TRBV7-9, with a weak D call TRBD2 (6 bases). The V end lost 5 bases, the J end lost 7 bases, and 14 bases lay between the germline ends. CDR3 size: 14 residues. Germline loops: CDR1 SEHNR, CDR2 FQNEAQ (reference sequence). The CDR3, as DNA: TGTGCCAGCAGCCCCGGCCTCGGGGGCGGGGAGCTGTTTTTT. Amino acids: CASSPGLGGGELFF.